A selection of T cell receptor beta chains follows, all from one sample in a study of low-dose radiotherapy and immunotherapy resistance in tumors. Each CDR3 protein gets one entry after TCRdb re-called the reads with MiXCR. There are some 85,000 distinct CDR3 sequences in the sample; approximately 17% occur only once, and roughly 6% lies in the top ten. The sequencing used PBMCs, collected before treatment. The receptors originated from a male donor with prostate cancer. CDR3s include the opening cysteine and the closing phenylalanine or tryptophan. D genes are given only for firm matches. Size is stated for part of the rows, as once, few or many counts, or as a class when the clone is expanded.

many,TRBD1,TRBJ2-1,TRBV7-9,TGTGCCACTGACGTCCGGGACAGGCTCGCCTCTGGGCAGTTCTTC,CATDVRDRLASGQFF
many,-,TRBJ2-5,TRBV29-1,TGCAGCGTGGGAGGACAAGGACAGACCCAGTACTTC,CSVGGQGQTQYF
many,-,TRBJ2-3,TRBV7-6,TGTGCCAGCAGCTTGCCTAGCGCAAGCACAGATACGCAGTATTTT,CASSLPSASTDTQYF
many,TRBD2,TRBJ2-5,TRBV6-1,TGTGCCAGCACTGTCGGGGGGGGACAAGAGACCCAGTACTTC,CASTVGGGQETQYF
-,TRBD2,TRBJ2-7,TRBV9,TGTGCCAGCAGCGTAGGGAGCGGGGGGCCCTACGAGCAGTACTTC,CASSVGSGGPYEQYF
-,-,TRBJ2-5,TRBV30,TGTGCCTCCGGAGGTCGGAGCTCCTACAATGAGCAGTACTTC,CASGGRSSYNEQYF
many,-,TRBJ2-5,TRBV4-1,TGCGCCAGCAGCCCCTCCTTGGCTCAGGCCCAAGAGACCCAGTACTTC,CASSPSLAQAQETQYF
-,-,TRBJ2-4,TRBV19,TGTGCCAGTAAGTCTTCGACAGCCAAAAACATTCAGTACTTC,CASKSSTAKNIQYF
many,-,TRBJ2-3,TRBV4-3,TGCGCCAGCAGCCAAGACAAGGGAGATACGCAGTATTTT,CASSQDKGDTQYF
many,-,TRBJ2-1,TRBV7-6,TGTGCCAGCAGCGACACCGTGAGCGGCGGTGAGCAGTTCTTC,CASSDTVSGGEQFF
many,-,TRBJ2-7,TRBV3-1,TGTGCCAGCAGCCAAGATTCCTTGGACGAGCAGTACTTC,CASSQDSLDEQYF
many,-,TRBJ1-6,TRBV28,TGTGCCAGCAGCTCTCCCGATTGGGGGAATTCACCCCTCCACTTT,CASSSPDWGNSPLHF
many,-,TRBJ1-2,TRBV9,TGTGCCAGCAGCCCCGGCGGTCGTCTACATGGCTACACCTTC,CASSPGGRLHGYTF
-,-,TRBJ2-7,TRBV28,TGTGCCAGCTGGAGGGCAGGGGGGGTCTCCTACGAGCAGTACTTC,CASWRAGGVSYEQYF
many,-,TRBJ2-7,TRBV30,TGTGCCTGGAGTGTAGTGTACAGCCGCTCCTACGAGCAGTACTTC,CAWSVVYSRSYEQYF
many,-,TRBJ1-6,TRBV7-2,TGTGCCAGCAGAGTGCGGGGCGGTTATAATTCACCCCTCCACTTT,CASRVRGGYNSPLHF
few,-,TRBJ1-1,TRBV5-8,TGTGCCAGCAGCCGTGAGATAGGCGCGGCTTTCTTT,CASSREIGAAFF